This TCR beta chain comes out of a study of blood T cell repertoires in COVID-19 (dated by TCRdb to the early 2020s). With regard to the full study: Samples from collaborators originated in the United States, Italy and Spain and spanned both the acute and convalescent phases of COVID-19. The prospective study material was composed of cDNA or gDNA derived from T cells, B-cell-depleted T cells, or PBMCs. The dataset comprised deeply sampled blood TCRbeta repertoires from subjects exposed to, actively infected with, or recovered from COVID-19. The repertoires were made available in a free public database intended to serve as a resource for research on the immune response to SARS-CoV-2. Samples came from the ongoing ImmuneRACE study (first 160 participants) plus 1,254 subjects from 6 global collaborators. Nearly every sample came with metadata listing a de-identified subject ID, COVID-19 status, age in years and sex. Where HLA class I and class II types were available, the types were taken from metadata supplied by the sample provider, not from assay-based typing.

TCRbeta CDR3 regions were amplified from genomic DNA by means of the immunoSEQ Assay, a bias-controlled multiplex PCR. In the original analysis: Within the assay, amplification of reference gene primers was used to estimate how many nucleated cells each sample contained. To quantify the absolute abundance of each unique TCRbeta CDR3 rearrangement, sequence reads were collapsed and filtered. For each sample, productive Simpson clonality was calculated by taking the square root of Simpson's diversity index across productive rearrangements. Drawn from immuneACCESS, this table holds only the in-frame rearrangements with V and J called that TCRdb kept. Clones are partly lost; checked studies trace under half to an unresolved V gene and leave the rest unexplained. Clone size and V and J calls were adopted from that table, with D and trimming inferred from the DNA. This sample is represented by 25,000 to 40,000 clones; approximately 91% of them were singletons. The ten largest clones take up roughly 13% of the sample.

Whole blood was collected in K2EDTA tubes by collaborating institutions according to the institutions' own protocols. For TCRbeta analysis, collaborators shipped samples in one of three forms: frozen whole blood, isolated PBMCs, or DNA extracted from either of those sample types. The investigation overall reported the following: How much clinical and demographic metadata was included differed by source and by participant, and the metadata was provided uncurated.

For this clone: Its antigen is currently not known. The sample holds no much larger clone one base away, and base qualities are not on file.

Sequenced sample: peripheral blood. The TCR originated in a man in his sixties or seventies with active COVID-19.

The CDR3 sequence is CASSLGGDNEQFF. The nucleotide sequence is TGTGCCAGCAGCTTGGGGGGAGACAATGAGCAGTTCTTC. Recombination connected TRBV5-6 to TRBJ2-1; the D segment could be TRBD2, given 5 matching bases. The germline V gene gives CDR1 as SGHDT and CDR2 as YYEEEE. V is pared back by 0 bases and J by 5 bases, with 6 bases lying between the germline termini. Its CDR3 holds 13 amino acids, cysteine through phenylalanine. Only the CDR3 portion is preserved as DNA: 39 bases, with reading frame beginning at the first base.